These 2 T cell receptor beta chains came from one sample sequenced in a study of blood T cell repertoires in COVID-19. The repertoire was sequenced with immunoSEQ multiplex PCR; TCRdb's copy has only in-frame clones and lacks some. Among a few hundred thousand clones, around 87% were seen once, and the ten largest hold approximately 2.2%. Sequences were obtained from peripheral blood. Every receptor here comes from a woman in her fifties or sixties with acute or convalescent COVID-19.

V usage is TRBV27 and J usage is TRBJ2-3, with unresolved D. The germline V gene has CDR1 MNHEY and CDR2 SMNVEV (reference sequence). The CDR3 totals 14 residues. V was cut by 3 bases and J by 4 bases, with 11 bases left in between. The CDR3 sequence is CASSFDSTPDTQYF. The CDR3 region has the DNA TGTGCCAGCAGTTTTGACTCCACTCCAGATACGCAGTATTTT.

The chain is built from TRBV29-1 and TRBJ1-5, with 10 bases fitting TRBD1. The CDR3 covers 14 residues. Per the germline V gene, CDR1 is SQVTM and CDR2 is ANQGSEA. V was clipped by 6 bases and J by 4 bases; unmatched bases: 6. The CDR3 nucleotides are TGCAGCGTAGCCGGGACAGGGGATAATCAGCCCCAGCATTTT. Its protein product is CSVAGTGDNQPQHF.